The following is a T cell receptor beta chain sequence with its context. Those who participated ranged in age from about 18 to 89 years and resided in about 24 US areas. For recovered donors of Cohort 3, there were two negative PCRs, clearance, or symptom resolution. The source of the sample is a study of blood T cell repertoires in COVID-19. The CDR3 length is 14 residues. Per the germline V gene, CDR1 is SGHDT and CDR2 is YYEEEE. V lost 0 bases, J lost 6 bases, and 10 bases lay in between. Original processing methods: The assay estimated nucleated cells by amplifying reference gene primers. The table came from immunoSEQ multiplex PCR; TCRdb's copy has only in-frame clones and leaves some out. V and J calls and clone size are given by that table; D and trimming were obtained from the DNA. The sample comprises about 380,000 clones, more than 70% of which are singletons, and about 1.2% rests with the top ten.

The chain couples TRBV5-6 to TRBJ1-3, with TRBD1 as a possible D gene (5 bases). This clonotype originated in a woman aged 18-30 years who had recovered from COVID-19. The sequenced sample consisted of PBMCs or T cells enriched from blood (not recorded which). As DNA, the CDR3 is TGTGCCAGCAGCTTGGGTCAGGGTGTAAACACCATATATTTT. This sequence encodes CASSLGQGVNTIYF.